The rows below give T cell receptor beta chains drawn from one sample of a study of graft-versus-host responses after intestinal transplantation. The data were produced by immunoSEQ multiplex PCR, yet TCRdb's version contains in-frame clones alone and is incomplete. The sample has approximately 40,000 clones; under 95% are singletons. The source was PBMCs, collected almost 320 days after intestinal transplant. These receptors were taken from a human patient who received an intestinal transplant, so some T cells may come from the graft donor. The CDR3 runs from the conserved cysteine through the conserved F or W. The D gene is left open where the match is weak. Clone size is stated in some rows and not others, as once, few, many or a class when expanded.

V gene,D gene,clone size,J gene,CDR3 protein,CDR3 DNA
TRBV2,-,-,TRBJ2-5,CASEGEGTQYF,TGTGCCAGCGAGGGGGAAGGGACCCAGTACTTC
TRBV6-6,TRBD1,-,TRBJ2-5,CASSYSGQERKTQYF,TGTGCCAGCAGTTATTCGGGACAGGAAAGGAAGACCCAGTACTTC
TRBV5-4,-,-,TRBJ1-3,CASATGSGNTIYF,TGTGCCAGCGCTACAGGGAGTGGAAACACCATATATTTT
TRBV7-9,TRBD2,once,TRBJ2-7,CASSFGTSGRVRAF,TGTGCCAGCAGCTTTGGGACTAGCGGGAGAGTTCGAGCCTTC
TRBV6-5,TRBD1,-,TRBJ1-2,CASSWTGSYGYTF,TGTGCCAGCAGTTGGACAGGTTCTTATGGCTACACCTTC
TRBV5-5,TRBD1,-,TRBJ1-1,CASTPQGTPGTEAFF,TGTGCCAGCACCCCACAGGGGACGCCAGGGACTGAAGCTTTCTTT
TRBV11-2,TRBD2,-,TRBJ2-1,CASSLLLGAGGGNEQFF,TGTGCCAGCAGCTTACTACTTGGGGCGGGAGGAGGGAATGAGCAGTTCTTC
TRBV6-1,TRBD2,-,TRBJ2-5,CASSGLAGYQETQYF,TGTGCCAGCAGTGGACTAGCGGGGTACCAAGAGACCCAGTACTTC
TRBV2,TRBD2,-,TRBJ2-1,CASDSSGGDNEQFF,TGTGCCAGTGACTCTAGCGGGGGGGACAATGAGCAGTTCTTC
TRBV4-1,-,-,TRBJ2-3,CASSQEGQLITNTQYF,TGCGCCAGCAGCCAAGAAGGGCAACTTATCACAAATACGCAGTATTTT
TRBV28,-,-,TRBJ2-5,CASRHLQFQGTQYF,TGTGCCAGCAGACATTTACAGTTCCAAGGGACCCAGTACTTC
TRBV18,-,-,TRBJ1-2,CASSRQGTVGDYGYTF,TGTGCCAGCTCACGGCAAGGGACCGTGGGGGACTATGGCTACACCTTC
TRBV21-1,-,-,TRBJ2-6,CASSLRTADDSGANVLTF,TGTGCCAGCAGCCTGAGGACGGCAGACGACTCTGGGGCCAACGTCCTGACTTTC
TRBV5-1,TRBD1,-,TRBJ2-5,CASSLNTGGETQYF,TGCGCCAGCAGCCTGAACACAGGGGGGGAGACCCAGTACTTC
TRBV11-2,-,-,TRBJ2-3,CASSLDIDTQYF,TGTGCCAGCAGCTTAGATATCGATACGCAGTATTTT
TRBV7-2,-,-,TRBJ1-6,CASSLGGDPLSDSPLHF,TGTGCCAGCAGCTTAGGAGGGGATCCCCTATCGGATTCACCCCTCCACTTT
TRBV5-1,-,-,TRBJ1-1,CASSLRGAGNTEAFF,TGCGCCAGCAGCTTGAGGGGGGCAGGGAACACTGAAGCTTTCTTT